This record looks at one TCR beta chain sequence and its context. Sequencing was performed with immunoSEQ multiplex PCR; in TCRdb, only in-frame clones are kept and a portion is missing. Altogether 250,000 or so clones are present, 80% to 90% being singletons, with the ten largest covering less than 2%. This record belongs to a study of blood T cell repertoires in COVID-19. Germline V CDR1 and CDR2: SEHNR, FQNEAQ (reference sequence). J was trimmed by 10 bases and V by 4 bases; bases with no gene match: 6. The CDR3 runs to 15 residues. Participant reports of clinical history set cohort assignment. The chain employs TRBV7-9 and TRBJ2-1, with 14 bases lining up with TRBD2. The sequenced sample was PBMCs or T cells enriched from blood (not recorded which). The sequence was collected from a man aged 40-55 years who had recovered from COVID-19. CDR3 coding DNA: TGTGCCAGCAGCTCGGGACTAGCGGGAGTAGAAGAGCAGTTCTTC. Its protein product is CASSSGLAGVEEQFF.